The following is a T cell receptor (beta chain) sequence with its context. As yet, its antigen is unknown. These data originate in a study of T cell responses to AZD1222 COVID-19 vaccine. Study findings and constraints: Along spike, vaccine-associated CD4 TCRs were found throughout, with dominance at 160-218 and 743-854.

The method was immunoSEQ multiplex PCR; TCRdb's version includes in-frame clones alone and lacks a portion of them. The sample lists approximately 190,000 clones, around 94% occurring once. The CDR3 runs to 13 residues. Germline V gene data show CDR1 as LGHNA and CDR2 as YNFKEQ. V was cut by 4 bases and J by 11 bases, with 17 bases left in between. Sequenced here: peripheral blood, sampled 28 days after the second dose of the MenACWY control vaccine. This TCR derives from an adult who received the MenACWY meningococcal vaccine as a control. The chain has TRBV4-2 and TRBJ1-1, with unresolved D. The CDR3 nucleotides are TGTGCCAGCAGCCCTCAGTCCTTCGAGTTGGCTTTCTTT. Protein product: CASSPQSFELAFF.